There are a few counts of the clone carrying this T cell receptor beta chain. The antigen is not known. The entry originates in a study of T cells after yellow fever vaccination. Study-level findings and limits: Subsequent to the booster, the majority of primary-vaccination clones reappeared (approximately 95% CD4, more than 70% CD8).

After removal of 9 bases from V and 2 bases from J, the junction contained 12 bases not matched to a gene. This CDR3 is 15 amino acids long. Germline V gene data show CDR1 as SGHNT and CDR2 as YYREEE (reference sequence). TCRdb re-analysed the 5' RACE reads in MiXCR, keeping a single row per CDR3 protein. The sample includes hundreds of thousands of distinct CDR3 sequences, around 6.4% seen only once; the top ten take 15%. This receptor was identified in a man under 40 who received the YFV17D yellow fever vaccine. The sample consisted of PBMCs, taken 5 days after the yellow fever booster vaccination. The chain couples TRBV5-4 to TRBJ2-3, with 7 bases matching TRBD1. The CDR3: CAIQKGDSPTDTQYF. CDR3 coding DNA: TGTGCCATCCAGAAAGGGGACAGCCCCACAGATACGCAGTATTTT.